The next 4 T cell receptor beta chains were all read from a single sample in a study of PD-L1 blockade in urothelial cancer. Data came from immunoSEQ multiplex PCR; TCRdb stores just in-frame clones and leaves some out. The sample shows about 49,000 clones, roughly 85% of them seen only once. The specimen was PBMCs, collected around atezolizumab (anti-PD-L1) treatment. These TCRs come from a man between 60 and 75 years old with urothelial cancer.

The V call is TRBV5-6, the J call TRBJ1-1; 8 bases line up with TRBD1. The CDR3 runs to 14 residues. The trim removed 6 bases at V and 1 base at J, leaving 5 bases unmatched. Germline V gene data show CDR1 as SGHDT and CDR2 as YYEEEE. CDR3 region: CASTRTGRNTEAFF. The CDR3, as DNA: TGTGCCAGCACCCGGACAGGGAGGAACACTGAAGCTTTCTTT.

This clone was detected only once. The rearrangement joins TRBV19 to TRBJ2-2; 8 nucleotides agree with TRBD2. With 6 bases clipped from V and 3 bases from J, the junction kept 3 bases outside the gene matches. CDR1 and CDR2 from the germline V gene are LNHDA and SQIVND (reference sequence). CDR3 length equals 14 residues. This CDR3 is CASRPRGDTGELFF. Here the CDR3 DNA reads TGTGCCAGTAGACCGCGGGGGGACACCGGGGAGCTGTTTTTT.

The CDR3 coding sequence is TGTGCCAGCACCGGAGGGGGACAGGGGGTGAAGTCTTACGAGCAGTACTTC. It is translated as CASTGGGQGVKSYEQYF. The V call is TRBV28, the J call TRBJ2-7; 11 bases match TRBD1. Germline CDR1 is MDHEN and CDR2 is SYDVKM. Germline trimming cut 7 bases from V and 4 bases from J; bases unmatched to any gene: 15. The CDR3 length is 17 residues. Supplemented by reference TRBV28 and TRBJ2-7, the full variable domain reads DVKVTQSSRYLVKRTGEKVFLECVQDMDHENMFWYRQDPGLGLRLIYFSYDVKMKEKGDIPEGYSVSREKKERFSLILESASTNQTSMYLCASTGGGQGVKSYEQYFGPGTRLTVT.

This rearrangement joins TRBV19 to TRBJ2-3; a possible D gene is TRBD2 (7 bases). V gave up 7 bases and J gave up 5 bases, with 16 bases separating them. The CDR3 contains 14 residues. Looked up from germline, CDR1 is LNHDA and CDR2 is SQIVND (reference sequence). As DNA, the CDR3 is TGTGCCAGTACGGGGGCGGGGGCCAGAGATACGCAGTATTTT. This gives the protein CASTGAGARDTQYF.